This paragraph reports one TCR beta chain. The data were taken from a study of blood T cell repertoires in COVID-19. CDR3 length equals 14 residues. The V segment lost 7 bases and the J segment 4 bases; nucleotides outside the gene matches: 10. Germline V gene lookup returns CDR1 SGHDT and CDR2 YYEEEE. Measured with immunoSEQ multiplex PCR; TCRdb has only the in-frame clones, and not every one. This table has 95,000 to 100,000 clones, roughly 85% appearing once. V and J are TRBV5-6 and TRBJ2-7; 8 nucleotides line up with TRBD2. The material sequenced was peripheral blood. The receptor was isolated from a woman aged 70-85 years with active or convalescent COVID-19. Here the CDR3 DNA reads TGTGCCAGCTGCCCCGGGACTAGGGTATACGAGCAGTACTTC. Its translation: CASCPGTRVYEQYF.